This T cell receptor beta chain derives from a study of blood T cell repertoires in COVID-19. Study overall: The study drew acute and convalescent COVID-19 samples from the United States, Italy and Spain. PBMCs, B-cell-depleted T cells, or T cells provided the cDNA or gDNA that made up the material.

Original analysis: Amplification with reference gene primers provided the estimates of nucleated cell counts. The table came from immunoSEQ multiplex PCR; TCRdb's copy has only in-frame clones and leaves some out. For V, J and clone size, that table is used; D and trimming come from the DNA. Here the sample spans around 220,000 clones, approximately 79% being singletons. Source material: peripheral blood. The sequence was obtained from a woman in her forties with active or convalescent COVID-19.

The CDR3: CASSRTGEVWYGYTF. In DNA, the CDR3 is TGTGCCAGCAGCCGCACAGGGGAGGTTTGGTATGGCTACACCTTC. The chain employs TRBV11-2 and TRBJ1-2; 7 bases agree with TRBD1. CDR1 is SGHAT and CDR2 is FQNNGV in the germline V gene. V shed 5 bases, J shed 5 bases, and the junction held 11 bases outside the gene matches. The CDR3 extends over 15 amino acids.